Below, 25 T cell receptor beta chains from the same sample are listed, as sequenced in a study of T cell changes during pregnancy in multiple sclerosis (dated by TCRdb to between 2019 and 2020). The library was built by means of the immunoSEQ multiplex PCR assay. What TCRdb holds here is the immuneACCESS table cut down to in-frame rearrangements. Part of the clones is not present; checked against another copy, under half of the missing clones reflect an unresolved V gene, and the others are unexplained. This sample comprises 70,000 to 80,000 clones, about 93% of them detected only once. The ten largest clones capture roughly 1% of the sample. The input for sequencing was peripheral blood, taken in the first trimester of pregnancy. The receptors here all came from a female donor with multiple sclerosis, enrolled in a pregnancy study.

The V and J genes are TRBV5-5 and TRBJ2-5, with 8 bases identical to TRBD2. Germline loops: CDR1 SGHKS, CDR2 YYEKEE (reference sequence). Trimming at V came to 5 bases and at J to 4 bases, leaving 7 bases not matched to a gene. The CDR3 runs 14 residues. This CDR3 is CASRTGTRGETQYF. The DNA for the CDR3 is TGTGCCAGCAGGACCGGGACTAGGGGAGAGACCCAGTACTTC.

This chain uses TRBV6-5 with TRBJ1-6; D gene uncertain. V lost 6 bases and J 1 base, leaving 7 bases between the germline ends. The CDR3 has 14 residues. Germline V gives CDR1 MNHEY, CDR2 SVGAGI. The CDR3 nucleotides read TGTGCCAGCAGCCCCGGGTCCTATAATTCACCCCTCCACTTT. Translating it yields CASSPGSYNSPLHF.

This clone was observed a single time. The chain uses TRBV9 and TRBJ2-1, with D perhaps matching TRBD1 (6 bases). The V end lost 0 bases, the J end lost 4 bases, and 14 bases lay between the germline ends. Germline V CDR1 and CDR2: SGDLS, YYNGEE. This CDR3 is built from 16 residues. The DNA for the CDR3 is TGTGCCAGCAGCGTAGTGGGGGCTATGGTTTACAATGAGCAGTTCTTC. As protein: CASSVVGAMVYNEQFF.

The V and J genes are TRBV6-4 and TRBJ2-1; a weak D match, TRBD2 (5 bases). The CDR3 covers 15 residues. Trimming took off 6 bases at V and 7 bases at J, with 19 bases between the two ends. Germline lookup yields CDR1 MRHNA and CDR2 SNTAGT. The CDR3: CASSPGTRGMNEQFF. CDR3 coding DNA: TGTGCCAGCAGCCCTGGCACTAGAGGCATGAATGAGCAGTTCTTC.

This chain connects TRBV5-1 to TRBJ2-7; 12 bases line up with TRBD2. Germline-derived CDR1 and CDR2 are SGHRS and YFSETQ. The J segment lost 1 base and the V segment lost 0 bases, leaving 5 bases of the junction unmatched. This CDR3 is built from 17 residues. The CDR3: CASSLGTTSGRSYEQYF. Written as DNA, the CDR3 is TGCGCCAGCAGCTTGGGGACTACTAGCGGGAGGTCCTACGAGCAGTACTTC.

V usage is TRBV12-5 and J usage is TRBJ1-1; no definite D call. Looked up from germline, CDR1 is LGHNT and CDR2 is FRNRAP. The CDR3 loop spans 16 amino acids. The V gene lost 0 bases and the J gene lost 0 bases, with 11 bases spanning the gap. The CDR3 DNA reads as TGTGCTAGTGGTTTGGTAATGATGGGCCTGAACACTGAAGCTTTCTTT. Protein sequence: CASGLVMMGLNTEAFF. The variable domain in full, with the rest retrieved from reference TRBV12-5 and TRBJ1-1, is DARVTQTPRHKVTEMGQEVTMRCQPILGHNTVFWYRQTMMQGLELLAYFRNRAPLDDSGMPKDRFSAEMPDATLATLKIQPSEPRDSAVYFCASGLVMMGLNTEAFFGQGTRLTVV.

This clone was found once. One end of the junction varies from germline; a read error may be responsible. This chain uses TRBV19 with TRBJ1-1, with TRBD1 matching 7 bases. From germline, CDR1 is LNHDA and CDR2 SQIVND (reference sequence). There are 13 residues in the CDR3. This CDR3 reads CASTAQGNAEAFF. DNA of the CDR3: TGTGCCAGTACGGCACAGGGGAACGCTGAAGCTTTCTTT.

The V call is TRBV5-5, the J call TRBJ2-1; 9 bases agree with TRBD2. V trimming: 0 bases; J trimming: 0 bases; junction bases outside the gene matches: 4. Germline CDR1 is SGHKS and CDR2 is YYEKEE (reference sequence). The CDR3 is 17 amino acids. The CDR3 here is CASSLVGSGSSYNEQFF. Written as DNA, the CDR3 is TGTGCCAGCAGCTTGGTCGGTAGCGGGAGCTCCTACAATGAGCAGTTCTTC.

The chain couples TRBV11-2 to TRBJ2-3; 8 positions match TRBD2. Germline CDR1 reads SGHAT; CDR2 reads FQNNGV. The CDR3 runs 15 residues. The junction had 7 bases not matched to a gene; V was cut back by 3 bases and J by 5 bases. The CDR3 coding sequence is TGTGCCAGCAGCTTCTGGCGGGAGGTAGTAGATACGCAGTATTTT. This codes for CASSFWREVVDTQYF.

The chain uses TRBV28 and TRBJ2-1; 14 positions agree with TRBD2. Germline V gene lookup returns CDR1 MDHEN and CDR2 SYDVKM. This CDR3 is built from 17 residues. J was trimmed by 16 bases and V by 1 base; bases with no gene match: 15. The CDR3 sequence: CASSLYLGLAGGPGGFF. The CDR3 DNA sequence: TGTGCCAGCAGTTTATACCTAGGACTAGCGGGAGGCCCAGGAGGATTCTTC.

V gene TRBV5-4 combines with J gene TRBJ2-5; D perhaps matches TRBD1 (5 bases). Germline CDR1 is SGHNT and CDR2 is YYREEE (reference sequence). Trimming shortened V by 2 bases and J by 4 bases, and 18 bases separated the two germline ends. CDR3 size: 16 residues. CDR3 nucleotides: TGTGCCAGCAGCTTTCGTCTGGATCGCACAGGAGAGACCCAGTACTTC. Its protein is CASSFRLDRTGETQYF.

The chain is built from TRBV7-2 and TRBJ1-2, with 9 nucleotides matching TRBD1. Looked up from germline, CDR1 is SGHTA and CDR2 is FQGNSA. There are 16 residues in the CDR3. Trimming cost V 5 bases and J 7 bases; bases outside gene matches: 14. Written as DNA, the CDR3 is TGTGCCAGCAGCCGGATTACCGGGACAGGGTTTCGTGGCTACACCTTC. This sequence encodes CASSRITGTGFRGYTF.

This sequence joins TRBV9 and TRBJ2-2, with 13 bases that match TRBD2. CDR3 length: 16 residues. Germline assignment: CDR1 SGDLS and CDR2 YYNGEE. The V and J ends lost 4 bases and 4 bases, in that order; junction bases with no gene match: 4. CDR3 in DNA: TGTGCCAGCAGCAGAGGGACTAGCGGGGTCACCGGGGAGCTGTTTTTT. The encoded protein is CASSRGTSGVTGELFF.

The chain recombines TRBV6-4 with TRBJ2-1; tentative D call: TRBD2 (5 bases). CDR1 is MRHNA, CDR2 SNTAGT, per germline. V was shortened by 5 bases and J by 7 bases, with 15 bases between the two germline ends. The CDR3 spans 14 residues. CDR3 amino acids: CASSSGPGLNEQFF. Written as DNA, the CDR3 is TGTGCCAGCAGTTCCGGGCCAGGACTTAATGAGCAGTTCTTC.

This clone was observed once. V and J are TRBV7-2 and TRBJ2-5; 11 bases fit TRBD2. The junction had 3 bases not matched to a gene; V was cut back by 5 bases and J by 1 base. This CDR3 has 15 amino acids. Germline V gene sequence: CDR1 SGHTA, CDR2 FQGNSA. DNA of the CDR3: TGTGCCAGCAGCCCGGGACTAGCGGTCCAAGAGACCCAGTACTTC. This sequence encodes CASSPGLAVQETQYF. Full variable domain (rest looked up from reference TRBV7-2 and TRBJ2-5): GAGVSQSPSNKVTEKGKDVELRCDPISGHTALYWYRQSLGQGLEFLIYFQGNSAPDKSGLPSDRFSAERTGGSVSTLTIQRTQQEDSAVYLCASSPGLAVQETQYFGPGTRLLVL.

The chain has TRBV19 and TRBJ1-5, with D possibly TRBD1 on 6 matching bases. Trimming removed 3 bases from V and 0 bases from J, with 24 bases in between. The CDR3 runs to 20 residues. Germline loops: CDR1 LNHDA, CDR2 SQIVND (reference sequence). DNA of the CDR3: TGTGCCAGTAGTATCGGCACAGGGCAGGGAACGTTCTATAGCAATCAGCCCCAGCATTTT. It encodes CASSIGTGQGTFYSNQPQHF.

This sequence joins TRBV5-1 and TRBJ1-6; the D is unclear. Deletions cut 0 bases from V and 6 bases from J, with 13 bases between. Germline CDR1 and CDR2: SGHRS and YFSETQ. The CDR3 consists of 16 residues. CDR3: CASSLGRGSGNSPLHF. Written as DNA, the CDR3 is TGCGCCAGCAGCTTGGGAAGAGGGAGTGGTAATTCACCCCTCCACTTT.

The chain recombines TRBV29-1 with TRBJ1-1, with 9 nucleotides matching TRBD1. This CDR3 has 15 residues. With 5 bases clipped from V and 4 bases from J, the junction kept 11 bases outside the gene matches. Germline lookup yields CDR1 SQVTM and CDR2 ANQGSEA. CDR3: CSVPARQGEPTEAFF. CDR3 in DNA: TGCAGCGTTCCAGCTAGACAGGGGGAGCCCACTGAAGCTTTCTTT.

In its sample, this clone was seen once. This sequence joins TRBV5-6 and TRBJ2-3; possibly TRBD2 for D (6 bases). The germline V gene has CDR1 SGHDT and CDR2 YYEEEE. Between the trimmed V and J ends, which lost 0 bases and 4 bases, there was a span of 12 bases. This CDR3 spans 15 amino acids. The CDR3 sequence: CASSLVGRGPDTQYF. CDR3 nucleotide sequence: TGTGCCAGCAGCTTGGTCGGGAGAGGGCCAGATACGCAGTATTTT. The whole variable domain, remainder taken from reference TRBV5-6 and TRBJ2-3, is DAGVTQSPTHLIKTRGQQVTLRCSPKSGHDTVSWYQQALGQGPQFIFQYYEEEERQRGNFPDRFSGHQFPNYSSELNVNALLLGDSALYLCASSLVGRGPDTQYFGPGTRLTVL.

V and J are TRBV10-1 and TRBJ1-3; TRBD1 matches 10 bases. The V and J ends lost 6 bases and 0 bases, in that order; junction bases with no gene match: 11. This CDR3 has 18 residues. CDR1 is WNHNN and CDR2 is SYGVQD in the germline V gene (reference sequence). As DNA, the CDR3 is TGCGCCAGCAGCCGGGACAGGGGAGGAAGGGACTCTGGAAACACCATATATTTT. This gives the protein CASSRDRGGRDSGNTIYF.

V and J are TRBV5-1 and TRBJ2-5, with 7 bases identical to TRBD1. V lost 2 bases, J lost 2 bases, and 9 bases stayed unmatched. Per the germline V gene, CDR1 is SGHRS and CDR2 is YFSETQ. The CDR3 spans 16 residues. CDR3 nucleotide sequence: TGCGCCAGCAGCTTACCTACAGGGGTCCCACAAGAGACCCAGTACTTC. Protein: CASSLPTGVPQETQYF.

V usage is TRBV6-1 and J usage is TRBJ2-7; D may be TRBD1 (6 bases). The germline V gene has CDR1 MNHNS and CDR2 SASEGT. This CDR3 region has 14 residues. Trimming stripped 4 bases from V and 1 base from J, with 11 bases between. The CDR3 DNA reads TGTGCCAGCAGTGTTGGAGGACAGTCCTACGAGCAGTACTTC. Amino acid sequence: CASSVGGQSYEQYF.

The chain joins TRBV27 to TRBJ1-2, with a weak D call TRBD1 (5 bases). Trimming left V 3 bases short and J 2 bases short, with 10 bases between. CDR3 length equals 14 residues. CDR1 is MNHEY, CDR2 SMNVEV, per germline (reference sequence). CDR3 coding DNA: TGTGCCAGCAGTTTCATAACAGGAAACTATGGCTACACCTTC. Protein: CASSFITGNYGYTF.

The genes are TRBV10-3 and TRBJ2-3; D is possibly TRBD2 (6 bases). Trimming pared 6 bases from V and 6 bases from J, leaving 13 bases between. Germline lookup yields CDR1 ENHRY and CDR2 SYGVKD. The CDR3 extends over 13 amino acids. This chain's CDR3 is CAISWTTPDTQYF. The DNA for the CDR3 is TGTGCCATCAGCTGGACTACCCCCGATACGCAGTATTTT.

The J gene is TRBJ2-7, the V gene TRBV11-2; D remains unclear. The CDR3 consists of 13 residues. Deletions cut 3 bases from V and 3 bases from J, with 9 bases between. The germline CDR1 and CDR2 sequences are SGHAT and FQNNGV. The CDR3 protein is CASSLVRYYEQYF. CDR3 DNA: TGTGCCAGCAGCTTGGTCAGGTACTACGAGCAGTACTTC.